This T cell receptor (beta chain) was recorded in a study of memory CD4+ T cells and cytomegalovirus serostatus. Some clones are missing from TCRdb's copy, which holds only in-frame ones; the method was immunoSEQ multiplex PCR. This sample yields 60,000 to 70,000 clones, of which 60% to 85% are seen a single time; around 4.3% belongs to the top ten. The sort gate was single viable CD3+CD4+CD8-CD45RO+ cells for memory CD4+ T cells. After thawing, CD4+ T cells were positively selected. This clone rates as medium-sized. Its cognate antigen is unknown. The CDR3 has 12 amino acids. Whole-study findings and limits: Of under 200 reported CMV TCRbeta sequences, under 80 were found in memory CD4+ repertoires.

This sequence originates from an adult in good health and CMV-seropositive. Sequencing input: memory CD4+ T cells from blood. This chain joins TRBV21-1 and TRBJ2-5. TRBV21-1 is annotated as a pseudogene. The chain's CDR3 is CARLVWGRTQYF. The CDR3 nucleotides read TGTGCCCGGCTTGTTTGGGGTAGGACCCAGTACTTC.